This TCR beta chain was recorded in a study of blood T cell repertoires in COVID-19. Study summary: COVID-19 samples, acute and convalescent, were from the United States, Italy and Spain. Sources were T cells, B-cell-depleted T cells, or PBMCs; the material itself was cDNA or gDNA.

Original handling: Researchers report that nucleated cell counts were estimated from reference gene primer amplification. The table came from immunoSEQ multiplex PCR; TCRdb's copy has only in-frame clones and leaves some out. For V, J and clone size, that table is used; D and trimming come from the DNA. This table holds some 99,000 clones, over 70% found once. The CDR3 has 13 amino acids. Germline CDR1 is MNHEY and CDR2 is SVGEGT. V dropped 4 bases and J dropped 4 bases, with 8 bases sitting between them. The gene calls are TRBV6-2 or TRBV6-3 and TRBJ2-1, with a tentative D call TRBD1 (6 bases). The receptor was derived from a human donor in a cohort sampled during active or convalescent COVID-19. Sample: peripheral blood. CDR3 loop: CASSWTVYNEQFF. As DNA, the CDR3 is TGTGCCAGCAGTTGGACAGTTTACAATGAGCAGTTCTTC.